These T cell receptor beta chains were read from a single sample in a study of blood T cell repertoires in COVID-19. TCRdb keeps only in-frame clones here, not all; method: immunoSEQ multiplex PCR. Here the sample spans 130,000 to 150,000 clones, about 80% being singletons. Sequenced sample: peripheral blood. The receptors were sampled from a man between 65 and 79 years old who had recovered from COVID-19. Each CDR3 is given with its conserved first and last residue. The D gene is left open where the match is weak. The size of a clone is reported for some rows only, either as once, few or many, or as a class for expanded clones.

clone_size	v_call	d_call	j_call	cdr3_aa	cdr3_nt
.	TRBV6-2/TRBV6-3	TRBD2	TRBJ2-1	CASSYPTSGVNNEQFF	TGTGCCAGCAGTTATCCGACTAGCGGAGTTAACAATGAGCAGTTCTTC
few	TRBV19	TRBD2	TRBJ2-1	CASSIGTSGPREQFF	TGTGCCAGTAGTATAGGGACTAGCGGGCCCCGCGAGCAGTTCTTC
.	TRBV4-3	.	TRBJ2-1	CASSPFRDKSSYNEQFF	TGCGCCAGCAGCCCCTTTAGGGACAAGAGCTCCTACAATGAGCAGTTCTTC
.	TRBV28	TRBD1	TRBJ2-7	CASRTSGQAYEQYF	TGTGCCAGCAGAACCTCAGGACAGGCCTACGAGCAGTACTTC
.	TRBV5-8	.	TRBJ1-5	CASSSGLGNQPQHF	TGTGCCAGCAGCTCTGGACTGGGCAATCAGCCCCAGCATTTT
.	TRBV28	.	TRBJ1-1	CASSQTGTNTEAFF	TGTGCCAGCAGCCAAACAGGGACGAACACTGAAGCTTTCTTT
.	TRBV30	TRBD2	TRBJ2-7	CAWSARMTSGRGEQYF	TGTGCCTGGAGTGCCCGGATGACTAGCGGGAGAGGAGAGCAGTACTTC
.	TRBV25-1	.	TRBJ2-7	CASSGRTGSYEQYF	TGTGCCAGCAGTGGGAGGACCGGCTCCTACGAGCAGTACTTC
once	TRBV18	TRBD1	TRBJ1-4	CASSPKGAVEKLFF	TGTGCCAGCTCACCAAAGGGGGCGGTTGAAAAACTGTTTTTT
.	TRBV6-5	.	TRBJ1-2	CASSYSQGYDGYTF	TGTGCCAGCAGTTACTCGCAGGGTTATGATGGCTACACCTTC
few	TRBV5-1	.	TRBJ2-2	CASSFAGVGTGELFF	TGCGCCAGCAGCTTCGCAGGGGTTGGCACCGGGGAGCTGTTTTTT
.	TRBV2	TRBD1	TRBJ1-5	CASSDRGLQPQHF	TGTGCCAGCAGTGACAGGGGGCTTCAGCCCCAGCATTTT
.	TRBV3-1/TRBV3-2	TRBD2	TRBJ2-7	CASSRSTGTSGSYEQYF	TGTGCCAGCAGCCGTTCAACTGGGACTAGCGGATCCTACGAGCAGTACTTC
.	TRBV19	.	TRBJ1-4	CARESPGEKLFF	TGTGCCAGAGAGAGTCCGGGGGAAAAACTGTTTTTT
.	TRBV6-5	TRBD1	TRBJ1-2	CASHWRGQGFGYTF	TGTGCCAGCCACTGGCGGGGACAGGGGTTTGGCTACACCTTC
few	TRBV11-2	TRBD2	TRBJ2-1	CASSLDTLAGGGSSYNEQFF	TGTGCCAGCAGCTTAGATACACTAGCGGGAGGGGGAAGCTCCTACAATGAGCAGTTCTTC
.	TRBV6-2/TRBV6-3	TRBD1	TRBJ2-5	CASSRTGTQQETQYF	TGTGCCAGCAGTAGGACAGGGACCCAACAAGAGACCCAGTACTTC
.	TRBV12-5	.	TRBJ1-1	CASGLVGGWDTEAFF	TGTGCTAGTGGTTTGGTCGGGGGGTGGGACACTGAAGCTTTCTTT
.	TRBV6-5	TRBD1	TRBJ1-6	CASSYSGQGSSPLHF	TGTGCCAGCAGTTACTCGGGACAGGGGAGTTCACCCCTCCACTTT
.	TRBV2	.	TRBJ2-7	CASSERGRADEQYF	TGTGCCAGCAGTGAAAGAGGGCGGGCGGACGAGCAGTACTTC
.	TRBV10-3	.	TRBJ2-6	CAISGLVSGAAGANVLTF	TGTGCCATCAGTGGTCTCGTCTCTGGAGCTGCCGGGGCCAACGTCCTGACTTTC
.	TRBV5-1	TRBD2	TRBJ2-7	CASSPPATLAAPSYEQYF	TGCGCCAGCAGCCCACCCGCTACTCTAGCGGCACCCTCCTACGAGCAGTACTTC
.	TRBV7-9	TRBD2	TRBJ2-2	CASSGTSGSTSGELFF	TGTGCCAGCTCCGGGACTAGCGGGAGTACCTCTGGGGAGCTGTTTTTT
.	TRBV19	.	TRBJ2-3	CASSIQGRDTQYF	TGTGCCAGTAGTATACAGGGTAGAGATACGCAGTATTTT
.	TRBV12-5	TRBD1	TRBJ2-2	CASGLPPGQGYTGELFF	TGTGCTAGTGGTTTGCCCCCCGGACAGGGCTACACCGGGGAGCTGTTTTTT